Below, 10 T cell receptor beta chains from the same sample are listed, as sequenced in a study of graft-versus-host responses after intestinal transplantation. Clones were read by immunoSEQ multiplex PCR, and TCRdb kept only the in-frame ones, dropping some. The data contain 75,000 to 100,000 clones, 90% of them singletons. The input for sequencing was PBMCs, taken just under 460 days after intestinal transplant. The receptors shown here come from a human patient who received an intestinal transplant, so some T cells may come from the graft donor.

The chain joins TRBV2 to TRBJ2-1; TRBD1 matches at 8 bases. This CDR3 has 15 residues. Germline trimming cut 6 bases from V and 2 bases from J; bases unmatched to any gene: 6. CDR1 and CDR2 (germline): SNHLY, FYNNEI. The CDR3 reads CASSRRDRTYNEQFF. The DNA of the CDR3 is TGTGCCAGCAGCCGCCGGGACAGGACCTACAATGAGCAGTTCTTC. Full variable domain (rest looked up from reference TRBV2 and TRBJ2-1): EPEVTQTPSHQVTQMGQEVILRCVPISNHLYFYWYRQILGQKVEFLVSFYNNEISEKSEIFDDQFSVERPDGSNFTLKIRSTKLEDSAMYFCASSRRDRTYNEQFFGPGTRLTVL.

This clone was picked up one time. The V and J genes are TRBV2 and TRBJ1-5; no definite D call. The CDR3 consists of 14 residues. Deletions cut 6 bases from V and 0 bases from J, with 9 bases between. CDR1 and CDR2 from the germline V gene are SNHLY and FYNNEI. The CDR3 reads CASSGPNSNQPQHF. The CDR3 nucleotides read TGTGCCAGCAGCGGTCCCAATAGCAATCAGCCCCAGCATTTT. The complete variable domain, with remaining parts taken from reference TRBV2 and TRBJ1-5, reads EPEVTQTPSHQVTQMGQEVILRCVPISNHLYFYWYRQILGQKVEFLVSFYNNEISEKSEIFDDQFSVERPDGSNFTLKIRSTKLEDSAMYFCASSGPNSNQPQHFGDGTRLSIL.

The sample holds one count of this clone. This chain connects TRBV10-3 to TRBJ1-5, with unresolved D. This CDR3 comprises 15 residues. The germline gives CDR1 ENHRY, CDR2 SYGVKD. V was pared by 3 bases and J by 2 bases, with 11 bases between. The CDR3 bases are TGTGCCATCAGTGATGCACCCGGGGGCAATCAGCCCCAGCATTTT. It translates to CAISDAPGGNQPQHF.

The chain couples TRBV5-1 to TRBJ1-2; D is unresolved. The CDR3 runs 12 residues. Trimming removed 4 bases from V and 7 bases from J, with 11 bases in between. Germline V gene data show CDR1 as SGHRS and CDR2 as YFSETQ. The CDR3 here is CASSRDLAGYTF. As DNA, the CDR3 is TGCGCCAGCAGCCGGGATTTAGCTGGCTACACCTTC.

The rearrangement uses TRBV21-1 and TRBJ1-5. TRBV21-1 is shown as a pseudogene. CDR3 length: 11 amino acids. Here the CDR3 DNA reads TGTGCCAGCAGGGGGTATCAGCCCCAGCATTTT. The encoded protein is CASRGYQPQHF.

This sequence joins TRBV5-4 and TRBJ2-5; TRBD2 matches at 9 bases. The ends lost 4 bases at V and 3 bases at J; junction bases unmatched: 7. The CDR3 contains 15 residues. The germline gives CDR1 SGHNT, CDR2 YYREEE (reference sequence). Written as DNA, the CDR3 is TGTGCCAGCAGCCAAGATTTAGCGGGGGAAGAGACCCAGTACTTC. This sequence encodes CASSQDLAGEETQYF. The full variable domain, rest sourced from reference TRBV5-4 and TRBJ2-5, is ETGVTQSPTHLIKTRGQQVTLRCSSQSGHNTVSWYQQALGQGPQFIFQYYREEENGRGNFPPRFSGLQFPNYSSELNVNALELDDSALYLCASSQDLAGEETQYFGPGTRLLVL.

The chain couples TRBV19 to TRBJ1-5, with a possible D match to TRBD1 (5 bases). Per germline, CDR1 LNHDA and CDR2 SQIVND (reference sequence). V lost 1 base, J lost 6 bases, and 13 bases lay in between. The CDR3 totals 15 residues. The CDR3 DNA reads TGTGCCAGTAGTATAGTGTCGGGGGTTGGTCAGCCCCAGCATTTT. This gives the protein CASSIVSGVGQPQHF.

This chain links TRBV13 with TRBJ2-7; TRBD2 agrees at 8 bases. The CDR3 is 15 amino acids. Losses at the gene ends were 3 bases for V and 3 bases for J; bases not matched to a gene: 7. CDR1 and CDR2 (germline): PRHDT, FYEKMQ (reference sequence). CDR3 coding DNA: TGTGCCAGCAGCTTTCCCAGCGGGGGACGCTACGAGCAGTACTTC. Protein product: CASSFPSGGRYEQYF.

V is TRBV5-8 and J is TRBJ2-1, with D maybe TRBD2 (5 bases). The CDR3 has 13 amino acids. Deletions cut 0 bases from V and 7 bases from J, with 8 bases between. Germline lookup yields CDR1 SGHTS and CDR2 YDEGEE. The CDR3 DNA reads TGTGCCAGCAGCTTGGTACGGGGAAATGAGCAGTTCTTC. This sequence encodes CASSLVRGNEQFF. Supplemented by reference TRBV5-8 and TRBJ2-1, the full variable domain reads EAGVTQSPTHLIKTRGQQATLRCSPISGHTSVYWYQQALGLGLQFLLWYDEGEERNRGNFPPRFSGRQFPNYSSELNVNALELEDSALYLCASSLVRGNEQFFGPGTRLTVL.

This clone was seen once. The chain joins TRBV2 to TRBJ2-7, with D perhaps TRBD1 or TRBD2 (5 bases each). Trimming took 6 bases from V and 3 from J, leaving 12 bases between them. CDR1 is SNHLY, CDR2 FYNNEI, per germline. The CDR3 contains 13 residues. The CDR3 region is CASRRDGSYEQYF. CDR3 DNA sequence: TGTGCCAGCAGGAGGGACGGTAGCTACGAGCAGTACTTC.